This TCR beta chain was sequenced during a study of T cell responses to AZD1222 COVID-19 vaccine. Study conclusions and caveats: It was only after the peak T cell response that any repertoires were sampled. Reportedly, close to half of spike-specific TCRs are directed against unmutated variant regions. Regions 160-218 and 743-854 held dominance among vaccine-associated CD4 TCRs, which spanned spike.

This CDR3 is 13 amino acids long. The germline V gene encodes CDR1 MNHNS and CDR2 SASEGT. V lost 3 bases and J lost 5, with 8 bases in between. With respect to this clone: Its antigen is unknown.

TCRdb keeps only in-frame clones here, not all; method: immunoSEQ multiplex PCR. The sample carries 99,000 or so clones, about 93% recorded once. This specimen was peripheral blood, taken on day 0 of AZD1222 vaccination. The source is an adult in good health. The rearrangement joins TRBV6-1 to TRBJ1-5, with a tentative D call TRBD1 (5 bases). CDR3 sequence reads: CASSDRVHQPQHF. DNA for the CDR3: TGTGCCAGCAGTGACAGGGTCCATCAGCCCCAGCATTTT.